The clone carrying this T cell receptor (beta chain) was found many times. The sample originates from a study of T cells after yellow fever vaccination. General study findings and limits: Just a small share of clonotypes turned up in the CD4 compartment as well as the CD8 compartment. Although the secondary response was weaker, it peaked faster, at day 5 versus 15. Contaminating bulk clonotypes could be abundant in FACS-sorted repertoires.

TCRdb itself ran the 5' RACE reads through MiXCR, one entry per CDR3 protein. This table has 50,000 to 60,000 distinct CDR3 sequences, approximately 6% appearing once. CDR1 and CDR2 (germline): SGHRS, YFSETQ. The J segment lost 0 bases and the V segment lost 3 bases, leaving 9 bases of the junction unmatched. This CDR3 has 16 amino acids. The J gene is TRBJ2-7, the V gene TRBV5-1; the match to TRBD1 covers 7 bases. This TCR was sampled from a man aged 18-30 years who received the YFV17D yellow fever vaccine. Here the sequenced sample was PBMCs, either bulk or a sorted T-cell subset (CD4+, CD8+, memory, or dextramer-sorted; not recorded which), taken on the day of the yellow fever booster vaccination. CDR3 coding DNA: TGCGCCAGCAGCTGGACCGGGACAGCGAGCTCCTACGAGCAGTACTTC. Translated, it gives CASSWTGTASSYEQYF.